This T cell receptor (beta chain) is from a study of T cell repertoires in cytomegalovirus infection. Overall study: Newly reported HLA-C-restricted and thoroughly characterized HLA-B-restricted CMV epitopes were employed. Public signatures in TCR beta pointed to CMV infection and matching HLA type.

The study, taken as a whole, reports: Using cumulative public TCR beta family frequency, the authors identified those who carried CMV together with the relevant HLA. Dominating the ex vivo response were TCR beta clonotypes that were CMV-specific and HLA-C-restricted.

TCRdb reanalysed the reads using MiXCR and keeps one entry per CDR3 protein. The table includes some 900,000 distinct CDR3 sequences, approximately 29% detected once. Germline CDR1 and CDR2: SGHVS and FQNEAQ. The CDR3 extends over 15 amino acids. Unmatched junction bases numbered 3, after V lost 1 base and J lost 1 base. This clonotype was detected ten times or more. Its antigen is undetermined. Source: cultured CD8+ T cells from PBMCs, taken from culture after CMV antigen stimulation. J is TRBJ2-7 and V is TRBV7-8; 8 bases line up with TRBD1. The clonotype originates from a human donor in good health (CMV status not recorded). Some clones in this sample may be carry-over from other donors' samples. In nucleotides, the CDR3 is TGTGCCAGCAGCTTAGGGGGACAGGAATCCTACGAGCAGTACTTC. Translated: CASSLGGQESYEQYF.